These 21 T cell receptor beta chains originate from one sample sequenced in a study of beta chain features in type 1 diabetes. The isolated RNA, all of it, was reverse transcribed, so expressed TCRB transcripts were what got sequenced. Profiled with immunoSEQ multiplex PCR; TCRdb holds only in-frame clones, not every one. The table has under 950,000 clones, 15% to 20% seen once. Sequences were obtained from naive CD4+ T cells from blood. These receptors all come from a woman aged 18 to 35 in good health.

This clone was seen more than once but under ten times. The V call is TRBV2, the J call TRBJ1-2, with 7 bases identical to TRBD1. Trimming cost V 1 base and J 4 bases; bases outside gene matches: 3. Germline V gene data show CDR1 as SNHLY and CDR2 as FYNNEI. This CDR3 spans 14 amino acids. The CDR3 DNA sequence: TGTGCCAGCAGTGAAGTAGGGACAGTCTATGGCTACACCTTC. Residues: CASSEVGTVYGYTF.

This clone was counted between two and nine times. The gene calls are TRBV19 and TRBJ1-2; D gene uncertain. Trimming cost V 6 bases and J 5 bases, with 22 bases left between them. CDR3 length: 16 residues. The germline V gene has CDR1 LNHDA and CDR2 SQIVND (reference sequence). The CDR3 DNA sequence: TGTGCCAGTAGCCTATGGTCGGAATCAGCCTTTTATGGCTACACCTTC. Protein: CASSLWSESAFYGYTF.

This chain connects TRBV28 to TRBJ2-7; possible D gene TRBD2, 6 bases. Germline CDR1 reads MDHEN; CDR2 reads SYDVKM. There are 14 residues in the CDR3. V gave up 3 bases and J gave up 3 bases, with 12 bases separating them. Here the CDR3 reads CASSLWRDVYEQYF. The CDR3 nucleotides read TGTGCCAGCAGTTTGTGGCGGGATGTCTACGAGCAGTACTTC.

This clone was picked up a small number of times. This chain uses TRBV29-1 with TRBJ2-5; the match to TRBD2 covers 8 bases. V was clipped by 1 base and J by 4 bases; unmatched bases: 8. In germline, CDR1 is SQVTM, CDR2 ANQGSEA. This CDR3 has 15 amino acids. The CDR3 coding sequence is TGCAGCGTTGAAGGGGGTGCGGGGGGCGGAGAGACCCAGTACTTC. As protein: CSVEGGAGGGETQYF.

This clone showed up just a few times. J is TRBJ2-2 and V is TRBV28; D remains ambiguous. The ends were cut back, 5 bases at V and 4 bases at J, with 8 bases in the middle. The germline CDR1 and CDR2 sequences are MDHEN and SYDVKM. CDR3 length: 13 residues. CDR3 amino acids: CASSQAPTGELFF. CDR3 in DNA: TGTGCCAGCAGTCAAGCCCCCACCGGGGAGCTGTTTTTT.

The CDR3 sequence is CSAKVSAGANVLTF. CDR3 bases: TGCAGCGCTAAGGTTTCGGCTGGGGCCAACGTCCTGACTTTC. The chain carries TRBV29-1 and TRBJ2-6; D not certain. The length of the CDR3 is 14 residues. V gave up 7 bases and J gave up 2 bases, with 12 bases separating them. Germline V lookup: CDR1 SQVTM, CDR2 ANQGSEA.

This clone was seen a handful of times. This chain links TRBV7-2 with TRBJ1-5, with D unclear. The CDR3 contains 12 residues. Trimming pared 1 base from V and 12 bases from J, leaving 10 bases between. CDR1 is SGHTA and CDR2 is FQGNSA in the germline V gene. The CDR3 DNA reads as TGTGCCAGCAGCTTAGACTCCGGCGGCCAGCATTTT. It specifies CASSLDSGGQHF.

J is TRBJ2-4 and V is TRBV5-4, with no clear D. With 4 bases removed from V and 9 bases from J, the gap between germline ends came to 26 bases. The germline CDR1 and CDR2 sequences are SGHNT and YYREEE (reference sequence). The CDR3 runs 17 residues. CDR3 loop: CASSQDASNRLFGIQYF. In nucleotides, the CDR3 is TGTGCCAGCAGCCAAGATGCCTCGAACAGATTGTTCGGCATTCAGTACTTC.

The J gene is TRBJ2-1, the V gene TRBV5-1, with 9 bases identical to TRBD2. The trim removed 0 bases at V and 8 bases at J, leaving 6 bases unmatched. The length of the CDR3 is 15 residues. CDR1 and CDR2 from the germline V gene are SGHRS and YFSETQ. CDR3 region: CASSLEGLAHHEQFF. Written as DNA, the CDR3 is TGCGCCAGCAGCTTGGAGGGACTAGCCCACCATGAGCAGTTCTTC.

This clone was detected only a few times. This chain connects TRBV7-9 to TRBJ1-3, with 8 nucleotides matching TRBD1. The ends lost 5 bases at V and 3 bases at J; junction bases unmatched: 6. This CDR3 contains 15 residues. Germline CDR1 SEHNR, CDR2 FQNEAQ (reference sequence). The chain's CDR3 is CASSPQGAIGNTIYF. CDR3 nucleotide sequence: TGTGCCAGCAGCCCCCAGGGGGCGATTGGAAACACCATATATTTT.

This rearrangement joins TRBV6-5 to TRBJ2-7; no firm D call. This CDR3 has 10 residues. Trimming shortened V by 6 bases and J by 8 bases, and 8 bases separated the two germline ends. Germline lookup yields CDR1 MNHEY and CDR2 SVGAGI. CDR3 sequence reads: CASRPGQQYF. CDR3 in DNA: TGTGCCAGCAGACCGGGCCAGCAGTACTTC.

This clone was seen a few times. The identical CDR3 is also encoded by other nucleotide sequences in the sample. The genes are TRBV14 and TRBJ2-7, with D unresolved. Trimming cost V 3 bases and J 0 bases, with 3 bases left between them. The CDR3 loop spans 12 amino acids. Germline CDR1 is SGHDN and CDR2 is FVKESK. The CDR3 here is CASSQSSYEQYF. CDR3 DNA sequence: TGTGCCAGCAGCCAGTCCTCCTACGAGCAGTACTTC.

This clone was seen a handful of times. V usage is TRBV6-5 and J usage is TRBJ1-1, with D uncertain. The V end lost 2 bases, the J end lost 4 bases, and 11 bases lay between the germline ends. The CDR3 has 14 amino acids. Germline-derived CDR1 and CDR2 are MNHEY and SVGAGI. DNA for the CDR3: TGTGCCAGCAGTTACCCTGGGTGGGTCACTGAAGCTTTCTTT. As protein: CASSYPGWVTEAFF.

This clone was observed a few times. The chain carries TRBV7-8 and TRBJ2-7; perhaps D is TRBD1 or TRBD2 (5 bases each). Germline V gene sequence: CDR1 SGHVS, CDR2 FQNEAQ. Deletions cut 4 bases from V and 7 bases from J, with 17 bases between. CDR3 length equals 14 residues. The CDR3 DNA sequence: TGTGCCAGCAGCTCCGCCTGGGGGACCTTTGAGCAGTACTTC. Its protein product is CASSSAWGTFEQYF.

In its sample, this clone was seen a few times. The chain links TRBV6-6 to TRBJ2-5; 7 bases align to TRBD2. J gave up 3 bases and V 11 bases, and 12 bases lay outside the gene matches. This CDR3 comprises 14 residues. Per germline, CDR1 MNHNY and CDR2 SVGAGI (reference sequence). CDR3 residues: CAGRAREFEETQYF. DNA for the CDR3: TGTGCCGGACGAGCGCGGGAGTTCGAAGAGACCCAGTACTTC.

This chain links TRBV5-1 with TRBJ1-2; the D gene is possibly TRBD1 (5 bases). V dropped 0 bases and J dropped 4 bases, with 22 bases sitting between them. This CDR3 is built from 18 residues. Germline-derived CDR1 and CDR2 are SGHRS and YFSETQ. For the CDR3, the DNA is TGCGCCAGCAGCTTGGGGCCGAGTAGGACAATCTCTGGCTATGGCTACACCTTC. Translating gives CASSLGPSRTISGYGYTF.

The genes are TRBV11-2 and TRBJ2-3; 9 nucleotides align to TRBD2. After removal of 4 bases from V and 1 base from J, the junction contained 3 bases not matched to a gene. This CDR3 contains 15 residues. Germline loops: CDR1 SGHAT, CDR2 FQNNGV. The CDR3 coding sequence is TGTGCCAGCAGCTCCTGGACTAGCGGCACAGATACGCAGTATTTT. Translating gives CASSSWTSGTDTQYF.

This clone was observed a few times. The chain recombines TRBV28 with TRBJ2-7; 7 bases are shared with TRBD1. J lost 4 bases, V lost 6 bases, and 9 bases had no gene match. Germline V gene lookup returns CDR1 MDHEN and CDR2 SYDVKM. The CDR3 loop spans 14 amino acids. The CDR3 is CASRPDRADYEQYF. The CDR3 DNA sequence: TGTGCCAGCAGACCAGACAGGGCGGATTACGAGCAGTACTTC.

This sequence joins TRBV9 and TRBJ1-1, with TRBD1 identical over 8 bases. In germline, CDR1 is SGDLS, CDR2 YYNGEE. This CDR3 is 15 amino acids long. The ends lost 0 bases at V and 5 bases at J; junction bases unmatched: 6. CDR3 DNA sequence: TGTGCCAGCAGCGTAGCCGGGACAGGCTCGACTGAAGCTTTCTTT. Translation gives CASSVAGTGSTEAFF.

This clone has a handful of counts. J is TRBJ1-2 and V is TRBV15; 7 bases agree with TRBD1. With V trimmed by 2 bases and J by 8 bases, 14 bases remained unmatched. CDR1 is LNHNV and CDR2 is YYDKDF in the germline V gene (reference sequence). This CDR3 is 16 amino acids long. The CDR3 reads CATSRQYTGVGDGYTF. CDR3 nucleotides: TGTGCCACCAGCAGACAGTATACAGGGGTCGGGGACGGCTACACCTTC.

In this sample, this clone turned up a few times. The J gene is TRBJ1-1, the V gene TRBV18; D remains unclear. CDR1 and CDR2 from the germline V gene are KGHSH and LQKENI. V lost 8 bases and J 4 bases, leaving 17 bases between the germline ends. This CDR3 has 14 residues. The CDR3 protein is CASTRSMGTTEAFF. CDR3 DNA sequence: TGTGCCAGCACACGATCAATGGGCACCACTGAAGCTTTCTTT.